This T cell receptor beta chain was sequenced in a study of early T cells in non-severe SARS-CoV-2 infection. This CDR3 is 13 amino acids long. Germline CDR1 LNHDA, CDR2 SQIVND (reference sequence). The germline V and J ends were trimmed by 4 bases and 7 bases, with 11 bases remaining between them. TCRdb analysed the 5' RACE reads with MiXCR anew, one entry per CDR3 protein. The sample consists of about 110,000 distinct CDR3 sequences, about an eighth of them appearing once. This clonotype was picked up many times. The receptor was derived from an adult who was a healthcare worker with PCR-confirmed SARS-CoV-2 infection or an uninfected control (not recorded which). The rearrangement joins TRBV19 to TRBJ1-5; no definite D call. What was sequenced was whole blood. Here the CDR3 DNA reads TGTGCCAGTAGTACCCCGATGAGCCAGCCCCAGCATTTT. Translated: CASSTPMSQPQHF.